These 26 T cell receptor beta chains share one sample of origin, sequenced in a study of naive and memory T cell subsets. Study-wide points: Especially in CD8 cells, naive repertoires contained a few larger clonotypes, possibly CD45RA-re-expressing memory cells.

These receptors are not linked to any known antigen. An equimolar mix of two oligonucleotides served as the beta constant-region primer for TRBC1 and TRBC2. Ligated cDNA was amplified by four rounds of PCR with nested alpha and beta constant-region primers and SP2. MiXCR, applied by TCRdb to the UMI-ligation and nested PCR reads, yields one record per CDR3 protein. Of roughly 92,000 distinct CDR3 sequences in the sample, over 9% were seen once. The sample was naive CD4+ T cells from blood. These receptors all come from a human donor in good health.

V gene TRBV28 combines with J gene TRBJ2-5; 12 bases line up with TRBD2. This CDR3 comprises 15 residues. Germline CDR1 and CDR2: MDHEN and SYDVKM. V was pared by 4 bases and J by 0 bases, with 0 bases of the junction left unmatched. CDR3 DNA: TGTGCCAGCAGTTGGACTAGCGGGAACCAAGAGACCCAGTACTTC. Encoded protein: CASSWTSGNQETQYF.

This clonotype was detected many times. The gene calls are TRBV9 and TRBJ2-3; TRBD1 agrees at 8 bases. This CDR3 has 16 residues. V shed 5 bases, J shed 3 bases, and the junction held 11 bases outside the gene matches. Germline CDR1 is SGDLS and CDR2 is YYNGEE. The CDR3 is CASRPDRGSITDTQYF. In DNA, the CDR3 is TGTGCCAGCAGACCTGACAGGGGCTCGATTACAGATACGCAGTATTTT.

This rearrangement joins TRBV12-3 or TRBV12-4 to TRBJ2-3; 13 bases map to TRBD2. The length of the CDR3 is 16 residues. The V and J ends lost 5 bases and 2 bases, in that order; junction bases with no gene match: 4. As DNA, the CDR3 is TGTGCCAGCAGTCCGGGACTAGCGGGGTACACAGATACGCAGTATTTT. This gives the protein CASSPGLAGYTDTQYF.

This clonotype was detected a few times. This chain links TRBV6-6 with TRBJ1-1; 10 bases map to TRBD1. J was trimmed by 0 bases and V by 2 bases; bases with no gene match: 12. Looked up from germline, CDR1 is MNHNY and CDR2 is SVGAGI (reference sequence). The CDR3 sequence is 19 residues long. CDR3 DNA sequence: TGTGCCAGCAGTTACGTCCCGGGACAGGGGTTCTCGGTGAACACTGAAGCTTTCTTT. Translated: CASSYVPGQGFSVNTEAFF.

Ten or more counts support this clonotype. The chain's CDR3 is CASTLGEKLFF. CDR3 coding DNA: TGTGCCAGCACCTTGGGGGAAAAACTGTTTTTT. This chain connects TRBV12-3 or TRBV12-4 to TRBJ1-4; D unresolved. This CDR3 has 11 amino acids. V lost 7 bases and J lost 8, with 8 bases in between.

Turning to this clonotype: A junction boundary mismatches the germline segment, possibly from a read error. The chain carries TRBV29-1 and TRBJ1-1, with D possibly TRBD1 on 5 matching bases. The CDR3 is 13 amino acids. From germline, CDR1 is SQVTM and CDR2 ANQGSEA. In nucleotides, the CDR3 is TGCAGCCTCGTGGGGCGGTTGAACGCTGAAGCTTTCTTT. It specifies CSLVGRLNAEAFF.

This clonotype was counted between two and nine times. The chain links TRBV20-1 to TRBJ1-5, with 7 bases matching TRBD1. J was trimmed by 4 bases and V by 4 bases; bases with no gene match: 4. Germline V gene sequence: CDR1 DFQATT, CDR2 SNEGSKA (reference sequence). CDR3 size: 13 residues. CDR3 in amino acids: CSATGTANQPQHF. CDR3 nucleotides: TGCAGTGCTACCGGGACAGCTAATCAGCCCCAGCATTTT.

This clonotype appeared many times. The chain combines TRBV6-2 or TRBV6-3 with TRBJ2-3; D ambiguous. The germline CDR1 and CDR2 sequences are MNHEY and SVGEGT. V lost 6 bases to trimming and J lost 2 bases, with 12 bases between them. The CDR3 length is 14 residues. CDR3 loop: CASSSPDLTDTQYF. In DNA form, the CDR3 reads TGTGCCAGCAGCTCCCCTGACCTCACAGATACGCAGTATTTT.

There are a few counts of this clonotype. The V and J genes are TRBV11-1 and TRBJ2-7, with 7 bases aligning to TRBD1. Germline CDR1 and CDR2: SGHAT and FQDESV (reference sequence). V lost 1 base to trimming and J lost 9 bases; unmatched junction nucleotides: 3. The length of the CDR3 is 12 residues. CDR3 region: CASSLERDRQYF. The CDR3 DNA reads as TGTGCCAGCAGCTTAGAAAGGGACAGGCAGTACTTC.

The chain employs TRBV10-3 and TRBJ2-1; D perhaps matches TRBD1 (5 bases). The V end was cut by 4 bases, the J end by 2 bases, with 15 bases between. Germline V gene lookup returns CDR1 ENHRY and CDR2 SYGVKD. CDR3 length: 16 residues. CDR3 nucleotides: TGTGCCATCAGTGCCAACAAGGGGAAAGCCTACAATGAGCAGTTCTTC. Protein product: CAISANKGKAYNEQFF.

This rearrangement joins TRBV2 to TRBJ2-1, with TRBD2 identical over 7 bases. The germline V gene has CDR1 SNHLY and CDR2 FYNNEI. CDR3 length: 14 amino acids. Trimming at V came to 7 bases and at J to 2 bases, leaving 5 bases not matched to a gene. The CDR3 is CASIVGRTYNEQFF. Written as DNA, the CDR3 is TGTGCCAGCATAGTCGGGAGGACCTACAATGAGCAGTTCTTC.

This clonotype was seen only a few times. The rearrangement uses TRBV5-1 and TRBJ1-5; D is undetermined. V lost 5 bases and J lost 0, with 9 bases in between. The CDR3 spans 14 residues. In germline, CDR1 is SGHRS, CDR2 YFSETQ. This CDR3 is CASRIDGSNQPQHF. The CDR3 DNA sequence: TGCGCCAGCAGGATTGATGGTAGCAATCAGCCCCAGCATTTT.

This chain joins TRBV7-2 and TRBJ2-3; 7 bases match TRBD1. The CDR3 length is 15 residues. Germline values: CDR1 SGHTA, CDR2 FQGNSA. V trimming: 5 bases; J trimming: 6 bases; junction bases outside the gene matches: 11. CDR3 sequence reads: CASSGDRALVDTQYF. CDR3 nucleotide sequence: TGTGCCAGCAGCGGAGACAGGGCCTTGGTGGATACGCAGTATTTT.

CDR3 coding DNA: TGTGCCAGCAGCCAGGGGAGTTGGTTTTACAATGAGCAGTTCTTC. Protein sequence: CASSQGSWFYNEQFF. This rearrangement joins TRBV6-5 to TRBJ2-1; a possible D gene is TRBD1 (6 bases). The CDR3 has 15 amino acids. Germline-derived CDR1 and CDR2 are MNHEY and SVGAGI. Trimming left V 6 bases short and J 4 bases short, with 16 bases between.

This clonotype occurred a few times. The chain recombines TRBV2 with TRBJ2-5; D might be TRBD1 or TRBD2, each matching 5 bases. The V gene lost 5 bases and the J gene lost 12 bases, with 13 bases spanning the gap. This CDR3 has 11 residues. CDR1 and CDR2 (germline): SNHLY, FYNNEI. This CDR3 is CASSPLGAKYF. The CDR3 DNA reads TGTGCCAGCAGTCCTCTCGGGGCCAAGTACTTC.

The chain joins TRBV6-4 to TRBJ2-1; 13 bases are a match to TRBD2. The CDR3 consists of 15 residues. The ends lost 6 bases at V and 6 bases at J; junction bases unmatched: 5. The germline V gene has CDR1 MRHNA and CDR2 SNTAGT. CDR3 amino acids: CASRRTSGSGNEQFF. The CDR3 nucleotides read TGTGCCAGCAGAAGGACTAGCGGGAGTGGCAATGAGCAGTTCTTC.

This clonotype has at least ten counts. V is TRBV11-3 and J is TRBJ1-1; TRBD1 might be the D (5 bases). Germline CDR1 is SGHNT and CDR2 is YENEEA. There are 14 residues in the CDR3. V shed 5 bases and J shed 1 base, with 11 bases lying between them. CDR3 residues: CASSVTTGNTEAFF. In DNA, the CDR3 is TGTGCCAGCAGCGTAACAACAGGGAACACTGAAGCTTTCTTT. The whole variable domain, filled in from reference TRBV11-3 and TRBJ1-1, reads EAGVVQSPRYKIIEKKQPVAFWCNPISGHNTLYWYLQNLGQGPELLIRYENEEAVDDSQLPKDRFSAERLKGVDSTLKIQPAELGDSAVYLCASSVTTGNTEAFFGQGTRLTVV.

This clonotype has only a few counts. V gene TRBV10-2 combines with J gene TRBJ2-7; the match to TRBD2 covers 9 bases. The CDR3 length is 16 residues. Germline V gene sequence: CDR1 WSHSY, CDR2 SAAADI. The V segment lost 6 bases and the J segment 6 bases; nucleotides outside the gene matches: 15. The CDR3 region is CASRDLFLAGPSEQYF. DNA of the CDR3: TGCGCCAGCAGGGACCTCTTCCTAGCGGGACCTAGCGAGCAGTACTTC.

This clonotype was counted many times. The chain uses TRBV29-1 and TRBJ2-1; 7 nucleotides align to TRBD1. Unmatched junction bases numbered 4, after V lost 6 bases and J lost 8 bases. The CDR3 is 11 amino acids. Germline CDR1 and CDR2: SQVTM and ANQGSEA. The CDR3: CSVYRGDEQFF. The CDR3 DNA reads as TGCAGCGTATACAGGGGAGATGAGCAGTTCTTC.

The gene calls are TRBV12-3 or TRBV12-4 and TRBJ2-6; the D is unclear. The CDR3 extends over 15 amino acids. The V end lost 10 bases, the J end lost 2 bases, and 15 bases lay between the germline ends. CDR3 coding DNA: TGTGCCACAGACCACCCTCCCCCTGGGGCCAACGTCCTGACTTTC. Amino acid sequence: CATDHPPPGANVLTF.

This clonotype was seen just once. The CDR3 coding sequence is TGTGCCACCAGCAGGAGAGCCGAGGCCCGCCACCGTCTAAGAGCGAACACCGGGGAGCTGTTTTTT. It codes for CATSRRAEARHRLRANTGELFF. This sequence joins TRBV15 and TRBJ2-2; D is uncertain. Germline CDR1 is LNHNV and CDR2 is YYDKDF (reference sequence). Trimming took off 3 bases at V and 0 bases at J, with 29 bases between the two ends. The CDR3 totals 22 residues.

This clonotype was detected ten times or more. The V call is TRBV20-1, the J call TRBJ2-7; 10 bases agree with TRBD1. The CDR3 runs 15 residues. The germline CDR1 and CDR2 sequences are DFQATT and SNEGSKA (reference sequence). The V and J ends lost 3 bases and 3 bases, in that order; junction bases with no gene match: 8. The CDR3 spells CSASNVGTGDYEQYF. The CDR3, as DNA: TGCAGTGCTAGTAATGTCGGGACAGGGGACTACGAGCAGTACTTC.

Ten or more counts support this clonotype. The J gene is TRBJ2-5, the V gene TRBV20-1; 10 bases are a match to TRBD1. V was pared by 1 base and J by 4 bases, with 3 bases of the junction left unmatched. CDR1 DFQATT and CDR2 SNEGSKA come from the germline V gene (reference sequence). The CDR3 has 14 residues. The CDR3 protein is CSARGDRGIETQYF. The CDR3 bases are TGCAGTGCTAGAGGGGACAGGGGTATAGAGACCCAGTACTTC.

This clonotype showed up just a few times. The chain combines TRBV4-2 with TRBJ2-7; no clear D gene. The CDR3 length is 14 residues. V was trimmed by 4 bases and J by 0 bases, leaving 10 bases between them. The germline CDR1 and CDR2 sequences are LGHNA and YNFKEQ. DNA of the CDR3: TGTGCCAGCAGCCGCGCAGGAGCCTCCTACGAGCAGTACTTC. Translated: CASSRAGASYEQYF.

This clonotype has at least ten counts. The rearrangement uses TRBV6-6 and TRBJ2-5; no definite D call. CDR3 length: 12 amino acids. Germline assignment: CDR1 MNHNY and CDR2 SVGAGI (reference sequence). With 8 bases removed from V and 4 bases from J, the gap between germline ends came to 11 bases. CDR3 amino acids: CASQDAPETQYF. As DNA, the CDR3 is TGTGCCAGCCAGGATGCCCCAGAGACCCAGTACTTC.

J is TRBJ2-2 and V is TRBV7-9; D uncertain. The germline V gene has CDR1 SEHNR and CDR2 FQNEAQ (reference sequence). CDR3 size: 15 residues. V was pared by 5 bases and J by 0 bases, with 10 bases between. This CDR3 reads CASSQGYTNTGELFF. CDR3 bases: TGTGCCAGCAGCCAAGGATATACGAACACCGGGGAGCTGTTTTTT.